Below are 24 T cell receptor beta chains sequenced from a single sample in a study of cytomegalovirus exposure and HLA in healthy donors. Sequenced by immunoSEQ multiplex PCR; TCRdb stores in-frame clones only, minus some. The table shows approximately 110,000 clones, with roughly 94% occurring only once. The sample consisted of PBMCs. These receptor sequences come from a woman aged 18-35 years in good health and CMV-seronegative.

V usage is TRBV27 and J usage is TRBJ2-2, with 9 nucleotides matching TRBD1. CDR1 MNHEY and CDR2 SMNVEV come from the germline V gene (reference sequence). Trimming took 7 bases from V and 6 from J; bases not matched to a gene: 12. This CDR3 region has 16 residues. The chain's CDR3 is CASTSDRGGLPGELFF. The CDR3 nucleotides read TGTGCCAGCACCTCGGACAGGGGAGGTTTACCCGGGGAGCTGTTTTTT.

The CDR3 here is CASSQGLSVEQYF. The CDR3 DNA reads as TGTGCCAGCAGCCAAGGGCTGTCTGTCGAGCAGTACTTC. The V gene is TRBV14, the J gene TRBJ2-7, with D hard to call. The V end lost 1 base, the J end lost 6 bases, and 10 bases lay between the germline ends. Germline-derived CDR1 and CDR2 are SGHDN and FVKESK. The CDR3 consists of 13 residues.

The chain combines TRBV2 with TRBJ1-1; tentative D call: TRBD1 (6 bases). V was trimmed by 4 bases and J by 4 bases, leaving 19 bases between them. Germline lookup yields CDR1 SNHLY and CDR2 FYNNEI. The CDR3 sequence is 16 residues long. The DNA of the CDR3 is TGTGCCAGCAGTGCAGGGGCGACAGAGCATTCCACTGAAGCTTTCTTT. This sequence encodes CASSAGATEHSTEAFF.

The chain uses TRBV10-3 and TRBJ2-1, with D possibly TRBD1 on 5 matching bases. The germline V gene encodes CDR1 ENHRY and CDR2 SYGVKD. This CDR3 spans 16 amino acids. Deletions cut 3 bases from V and 7 bases from J, with 19 bases between. The CDR3 DNA reads as TGTGCCATCAGTGACCCACAGGTGTATACTTGGAATGAGCAGTTCTTC. Translation gives CAISDPQVYTWNEQFF.

The rearrangement links TRBV9 to TRBJ2-2; 11 bases fit TRBD1. J lost 5 bases, V lost 7 bases, and 7 bases had no gene match. The CDR3 spans 15 residues. Germline V gene lookup returns CDR1 SGDLS and CDR2 YYNGEE. The CDR3 reads CASSRDRGGTGELFF. The DNA of the CDR3 is TGTGCCAGCTCCCGGGACAGGGGGGGAACCGGGGAGCTGTTTTTT.

This rearrangement joins TRBV6-5 to TRBJ1-5; D is ambiguous. The germline V gene has CDR1 MNHEY and CDR2 SVGAGI. The CDR3 runs 13 residues. The germline V and J ends were trimmed by 5 bases and 6 bases, with 11 bases remaining between them. CDR3 sequence (DNA): TGTGCCAGCAGTGCCCATGACTCTCAGCCCCAGCATTTT. As protein: CASSAHDSQPQHF.

The rearrangement joins TRBV28 to TRBJ2-4, with 10 bases that match TRBD1. The V gene's germline CDR1 is MDHEN and CDR2 SYDVKM. The J segment lost 7 bases and the V segment lost 3 bases, leaving 3 bases of the junction unmatched. This CDR3 is built from 14 residues. DNA of the CDR3: TGTGCCAGCAGTTTCGGGGGACAGGGGAACATTCAGTACTTC. Encoded protein: CASSFGGQGNIQYF.

The chain recombines TRBV27 with TRBJ2-7; D gene uncertain. There are 16 residues in the CDR3. Trimming removed 4 bases at V and 2 bases at J, with 18 bases between. Germline loops: CDR1 MNHEY, CDR2 SMNVEV (reference sequence). For the CDR3, the DNA is TGTGCCAGCAGTTCTACCGAGTGGAGTCAAGCCTACGAGCAGTACTTC. This codes for CASSSTEWSQAYEQYF.

This chain uses TRBV30 with TRBJ2-3; D gene ambiguous. Trimming took 0 bases from V and 2 from J, leaving 6 bases between them. Germline V gene data show CDR1 as GTSNPN and CDR2 as SVGIG (reference sequence). The CDR3 has 13 amino acids. For the CDR3, the DNA is TGTGCCTGGAGTGTATTAGACACAGATACGCAGTATTTT. Translation gives CAWSVLDTDTQYF.

Only one count was recorded for this clone. The chain combines TRBV7-3 with TRBJ2-2; D is ambiguous. Trimming took off 3 bases at V and 7 bases at J, with 3 bases between the two ends. The V gene's germline CDR1 is SGHTA and CDR2 FQGTGA. The CDR3 loop spans 11 amino acids. The chain's CDR3 is CASSLSGELFF. CDR3 nucleotide sequence: TGTGCCAGCAGCTTGAGCGGGGAGCTGTTTTTT. The full variable domain, with the rest looked up from reference TRBV7-3 and TRBJ2-2, is GAGVSQTPSNKVTEKGKYVELRCDPISGHTALYWYRQSLGQGPEFLIYFQGTGAADDSGLPNDRFFAVRPEGSVSTLKIQRTERGDSAVYLCASSLSGELFFGEGSRLTVL.

The chain carries TRBV28 and TRBJ2-7; tentatively, D is TRBD1 (6 bases). CDR1 MDHEN and CDR2 SYDVKM come from the germline V gene. CDR3 length equals 16 residues. Trimming cost V 6 bases and J 4 bases, with 22 bases left between them. In DNA form, the CDR3 reads TGTGCCAGCAGCCATGACCCGGGACACTTCCTTTACGAGCAGTACTTC. It encodes CASSHDPGHFLYEQYF. Full variable domain (remainder filled in from reference TRBV28 and TRBJ2-7): DVKVTQSSRYLVKRTGEKVFLECVQDMDHENMFWYRQDPGLGLRLIYFSYDVKMKEKGDIPEGYSVSREKKERFSLILESASTNQTSMYLCASSHDPGHFLYEQYFGPGTRLTVT.

This clone has a single count. The chain employs TRBV15 and TRBJ2-7; D is unresolved. V lost 0 bases and J lost 2, with 8 bases in between. The CDR3 runs to 14 residues. From germline, CDR1 is LNHNV and CDR2 YYDKDF (reference sequence). CDR3 nucleotide sequence: TGTGCCACCAGCAGAGAAGGCCAGGCCTACGAGCAGTACTTC. Protein: CATSREGQAYEQYF.

The chain carries TRBV28 and TRBJ1-5, with no clear D. The V gene's germline CDR1 is MDHEN and CDR2 SYDVKM. Trimming took off 5 bases at V and 2 bases at J, with 13 bases between the two ends. The CDR3 runs 15 residues. The DNA of the CDR3 is TGTGCCAGCAGTCCGGTCGCCGAGGGCAATCAGCCCCAGCATTTT. It translates to CASSPVAEGNQPQHF.

The J gene is TRBJ1-3, the V gene TRBV7-9; D may be TRBD1 (5 bases). The length of the CDR3 is 18 residues. CDR1 and CDR2 from the germline V gene are SEHNR and FQNEAQ (reference sequence). V was pared by 5 bases and J by 1 base, with 21 bases between. CDR3 amino acids: CASSPRGAVHLSGNTIYF. In nucleotides, the CDR3 is TGTGCCAGCAGCCCCCGCGGGGCCGTTCACCTTTCTGGAAACACCATATATTTT. Full variable domain (missing parts from reference TRBV7-9 and TRBJ1-3): DTGVSQNPRHKITKRGQNVTFRCDPISEHNRLYWYRQTLGQGPEFLTYFQNEAQLEKSRLLSDRFSAERPKGSFSTLEIQRTEQGDSAMYLCASSPRGAVHLSGNTIYFGEGSWLTVV.

This clone appeared once. The chain employs TRBV30 and TRBJ2-1, with 8 bases that match TRBD2. The CDR3 has 16 amino acids. Per the germline V gene, CDR1 is GTSNPN and CDR2 is SVGIG (reference sequence). V trimming: 3 bases; J trimming: 7 bases; junction bases outside the gene matches: 14. The CDR3 loop is CAWSTPGTSGRNEQFF. CDR3 coding DNA: TGTGCCTGGAGCACGCCGGGAACTAGCGGTCGGAATGAGCAGTTCTTC.

This chain connects TRBV20-1 to TRBJ2-1; D gene ambiguous. Germline V gene data show CDR1 as DFQATT and CDR2 as SNEGSKA (reference sequence). This CDR3 comprises 10 residues. The V end lost 4 bases, the J end lost 7 bases, and 5 bases lay between the germline ends. The CDR3 bases are TGCAGTGCTACCCATAATGAGCAGTTCTTC. This translates into CSATHNEQFF.

The gene calls are TRBV2 and TRBJ2-6; D uncertain. In germline, CDR1 is SNHLY, CDR2 FYNNEI. V lost 6 bases and J lost 4, with 10 bases in between. The CDR3 has 14 residues. The CDR3 bases are TGTGCCAGCAGCCCCCTACAGGGGGCCAACGTCCTGACTTTC. Residues: CASSPLQGANVLTF.

The gene calls are TRBV28 and TRBJ2-7; TRBD1 is a possible D gene (5 bases). The CDR3 length is 13 residues. With 3 bases removed from V and 6 bases from J, the gap between germline ends came to 12 bases. Per germline, CDR1 MDHEN and CDR2 SYDVKM. CDR3 coding DNA: TGTGCCAGCAGTTTGCAGGGCGGTGTCGAGCAGTACTTC. Translated: CASSLQGGVEQYF.

This chain joins TRBV6-5 and TRBJ1-5, with 9 bases identical to TRBD1. CDR1 is MNHEY, CDR2 SVGAGI, per germline. This CDR3 has 14 amino acids. V lost 5 bases, J lost 6 bases, and 5 bases stayed unmatched. The chain's CDR3 is CASSDRGSTQPQHF. The CDR3 nucleotides read TGTGCCAGCAGTGACAGGGGGTCCACTCAGCCCCAGCATTTT.

V usage is TRBV5-1 and J usage is TRBJ2-1; tentative D call: TRBD2 (6 bases). This CDR3 has 14 residues. Germline V gene sequence: CDR1 SGHRS, CDR2 YFSETQ. Trimming shortened V by 6 bases and J by 10 bases, and 20 bases separated the two germline ends. DNA of the CDR3: TGCGCCAGCAACTTAGCCCCCCGGAGCGGGGAGCAGTTCTTC. It yields the protein CASNLAPRSGEQFF. Filled out from reference TRBV5-1 and TRBJ2-1, the complete variable domain reads KAGVTQTPRYLIKTRGQQVTLSCSPISGHRSVSWYQQTPGQGLQFLFEYFSETQRNKGNFPGRFSGRQFSNSRSEMNVSTLELGDSALYLCASNLAPRSGEQFFGPGTRLTVL.

The chain employs TRBV28 and TRBJ1-1; perhaps TRBD1 as D (6 bases). The CDR3 is made up of 14 amino acids. Germline-derived CDR1 and CDR2 are MDHEN and SYDVKM. The V end lost 5 bases, the J end lost 1 base, and 11 bases lay between the germline ends. DNA of the CDR3: TGTGCCAGCAGTATTGGACAGTCGAACACTGAAGCTTTCTTT. Translated, it gives CASSIGQSNTEAFF.

J is TRBJ2-5 and V is TRBV2; 11 positions match TRBD2. V was pared by 7 bases and J by 4 bases, with 2 bases of the junction left unmatched. Germline values: CDR1 SNHLY, CDR2 FYNNEI. The length of the CDR3 is 13 residues. The CDR3 sequence: CASNGLAGETQYF. For the CDR3, the DNA is TGTGCCAGCAATGGACTAGCGGGAGAGACCCAGTACTTC.

The CDR3 coding sequence is TGTGCCAGCAGTTTCCACAGGGCTATGGGGGAGACCCAGTACTTC. Its translation: CASSFHRAMGETQYF. The genes are TRBV28 and TRBJ2-5, with D tentatively TRBD1 (6 bases). Germline V gene data show CDR1 as MDHEN and CDR2 as SYDVKM. The CDR3 covers 15 residues. The V gene lost 3 bases and the J gene lost 5 bases, with 16 bases spanning the gap.

There are a few counts of this clone. The chain is built from TRBV19 and TRBJ1-2, with D perhaps TRBD1 (6 bases). Trimming cost V 7 bases and J 2 bases, with 11 bases left between them. The CDR3 is made up of 13 amino acids. Germline V gives CDR1 LNHDA, CDR2 SQIVND (reference sequence). CDR3: CASTDSANYGYTF. The CDR3 DNA reads as TGTGCCAGTACGGACAGTGCGAACTATGGCTACACCTTC.